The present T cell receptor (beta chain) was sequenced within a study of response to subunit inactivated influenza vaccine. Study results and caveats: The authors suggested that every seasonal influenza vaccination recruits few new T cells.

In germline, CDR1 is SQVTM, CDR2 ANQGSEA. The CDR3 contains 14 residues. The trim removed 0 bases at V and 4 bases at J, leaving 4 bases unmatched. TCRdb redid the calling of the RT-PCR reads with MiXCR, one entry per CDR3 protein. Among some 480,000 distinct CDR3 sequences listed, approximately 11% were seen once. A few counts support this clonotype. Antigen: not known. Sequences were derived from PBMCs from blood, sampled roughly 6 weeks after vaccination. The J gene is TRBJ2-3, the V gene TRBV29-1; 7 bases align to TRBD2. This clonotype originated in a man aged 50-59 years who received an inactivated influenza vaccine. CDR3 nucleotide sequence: TGCAGCGTTGAAGATCCGGGGGGACCAGATACGCAGTATTTT. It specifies CSVEDPGGPDTQYF.